Below, 16 T cell receptor beta chains from the same sample are listed, as sequenced in a study of CD8 T cells in ankylosing spondylitis. Using its own MiXCR run on the 5' RACE reads, TCRdb lists one record per CDR3 protein. The data contain some 840,000 distinct CDR3 sequences, 12% of them singletons. Study-level points and caveats: Ankylosing spondylitis blood appeared to be characterized by a TCR beta motif of eight highly homologous variants.

Their cognate antigens are unknown. Sample: blood, either unsorted or a sorted T cell fraction (not recorded which). The receptors stem from a male donor with ankylosing spondylitis.

This clonotype has more than one count but fewer than ten. The gene calls are TRBV20-1 and TRBJ2-1; unclear D gene. The V gene lost 0 bases and the J gene lost 3 bases, with 3 bases spanning the gap. The CDR3 has 12 amino acids. Germline V gene lookup returns CDR1 DFQATT and CDR2 SNEGSKA (reference sequence). The CDR3 region is CSARDVYNEQFF. CDR3 coding DNA: TGCAGTGCTAGAGATGTCTACAATGAGCAGTTCTTC.

This clonotype has just a few counts. The chain combines TRBV6-2 or TRBV6-3 with TRBJ2-1, with D possibly matching TRBD2 (6 bases). V was clipped by 8 bases and J by 2 bases, with 13 bases between them. Germline V gene lookup returns CDR1 MNHEY and CDR2 SVGEGT. The CDR3 is 14 residues long. The CDR3 spells CASDAGLTYNEQFF. CDR3 nucleotide sequence: TGTGCCAGCGATGCGGGGTTAACCTACAATGAGCAGTTCTTC.

This clonotype was observed a handful of times. CDR3 coding DNA: TGTGCCAGCAGGGGGGGACTCCTAAGGGATGAGCAGTTCTTC. Translation: CASRGGLLRDEQFF. This chain connects TRBV2 to TRBJ2-1, with a tentative D call TRBD2 (6 bases). Trimming took 6 bases from V and 8 from J, leaving 17 bases between them. Germline V gene data show CDR1 as SNHLY and CDR2 as FYNNEI. The CDR3 contains 14 residues.

This clonotype was counted only a few times. The chain joins TRBV20-1 to TRBJ2-4; possible D gene TRBD1, 6 bases. V lost 5 bases to trimming and J lost 3 bases, with 17 bases between them. Germline-derived CDR1 and CDR2 are DFQATT and SNEGSKA (reference sequence). The CDR3 has 15 amino acids. The CDR3 is CSAESTGSHKNIQYF. In DNA, the CDR3 is TGCAGTGCTGAGAGCACAGGGAGTCACAAAAACATTCAGTACTTC.

The chain employs TRBV7-9 and TRBJ2-3; 11 bases align to TRBD1. V shed 4 bases, J shed 4 bases, and the junction held 7 bases outside the gene matches. CDR3 size: 16 residues. CDR1 is SEHNR and CDR2 is FQNEAQ in the germline V gene (reference sequence). Here the CDR3 DNA reads TGTGCCAGCAGCTCCGGTGGGACAGGGGGGGCAGATACGCAGTATTTT. It codes for CASSSGGTGGADTQYF. Full variable domain (rest looked up from reference TRBV7-9 and TRBJ2-3): DTGVSQNPRHKITKRGQNVTFRCDPISEHNRLYWYRQTLGQGPEFLTYFQNEAQLEKSRLLSDRFSAERPKGSFSTLEIQRTEQGDSAMYLCASSSGGTGGADTQYFGPGTRLTVL.

V gene TRBV24-1 combines with J gene TRBJ2-2; D possibly matches TRBD1 or TRBD2 (5 bases each). There are 18 residues in the CDR3. CDR1 and CDR2 (germline): KGHDR, SFDVKD. V was cut by 2 bases and J by 6 bases, with 21 bases left in between. The CDR3 spells CATSDSEGTTFLAGELFF. As DNA, the CDR3 is TGTGCCACCAGTGATTCGGAAGGGACCACATTTTTGGCCGGGGAGCTGTTTTTT.

This clonotype was seen a handful of times. The chain recombines TRBV20-1 with TRBJ2-7, with D perhaps given as TRBD1 or TRBD2 (6 bases each). The germline V and J ends were trimmed by 6 bases and 0 bases, with 18 bases remaining between them. CDR1 is DFQATT and CDR2 is SNEGSKA in the germline V gene (reference sequence). This CDR3 is 15 amino acids long. For the CDR3, the DNA is TGCAGTGCCCGAAGTGGGGGGCCGAGCTCCTACGAGCAGTACTTC. Translation gives CSARSGGPSSYEQYF.

The rearrangement uses TRBV6-5 and TRBJ1-3; D is uncertain. Trimming took 4 bases from V and 2 from J, leaving 12 bases between them. The CDR3 has 15 residues. Germline V gives CDR1 MNHEY, CDR2 SVGAGI. The DNA of the CDR3 is TGTGCCAGCAGTTTCCCCTTGGTAGCTGGAAACACCATATATTTT. The encoded protein is CASSFPLVAGNTIYF.

The chain links TRBV29-1 to TRBJ2-3, with TRBD1 identical over 9 bases. This CDR3 spans 15 amino acids. V was pared by 6 bases and J by 2 bases, with 9 bases of the junction left unmatched. Germline-derived CDR1 and CDR2 are SQVTM and ANQGSEA. The CDR3 DNA reads as TGCAGCGTGAAACCCGGGACAGGGATCACAGATACGCAGTATTTT. Its translation is CSVKPGTGITDTQYF.

This clonotype occurred a few times. The gene calls are TRBV4-2 and TRBJ1-2; a weak D match, TRBD1 (5 bases). The germline V and J ends were trimmed by 1 base and 8 bases, with 29 bases remaining between them. The CDR3 loop spans 19 amino acids. Germline assignment: CDR1 LGHNA and CDR2 YNFKEQ. For the CDR3, the DNA is TGTGCCAGCAGCCAAGGTTTCGACAGTGGAGGAATGAAGTCCAGGGGCTACACCTTC. Translation gives CASSQGFDSGGMKSRGYTF.

The chain employs TRBV7-2 and TRBJ2-1; 8 positions agree with TRBD2. The trim removed 1 base at V and 10 bases at J, leaving 6 bases unmatched. The CDR3 has 14 residues. CDR1 and CDR2 from the germline V gene are SGHTA and FQGNSA. CDR3: CASSLGGGLSEQFF. CDR3 DNA sequence: TGTGCCAGCAGCTTAGGCGGGGGGCTTAGCGAGCAGTTCTTC.

The genes are TRBV29-1 and TRBJ1-1, with D hard to call. V was pared by 8 bases and J by 0 bases, with 16 bases between. The CDR3 consists of 14 residues. The germline gives CDR1 SQVTM, CDR2 ANQGSEA. Here the CDR3 reads CSSWAGSMNTEAFF. For the CDR3, the DNA is TGCAGCTCTTGGGCAGGATCCATGAACACTGAAGCTTTCTTT.

The chain has TRBV29-1 and TRBJ1-1; D gene ambiguous. The CDR3 totals 11 residues. The germline gives CDR1 SQVTM, CDR2 ANQGSEA. Trimming took off 6 bases at V and 4 bases at J, with 9 bases between the two ends. CDR3 bases: TGCAGCGTCCACACGGGCACTGAAGCTTTCTTT. This encodes CSVHTGTEAFF.

The chain is built from TRBV7-8 and TRBJ1-1, with D possibly matching TRBD1 (5 bases). Germline CDR1 SGHVS, CDR2 FQNEAQ. V was pared by 1 base and J by 1 base, with 10 bases between. The CDR3 length is 15 residues. CDR3 amino acids: CASSLVRGANTEAFF. The CDR3 nucleotides are TGTGCCAGCAGCTTAGTTAGAGGGGCGAACACTGAAGCTTTCTTT.

The chain is built from TRBV20-1 and TRBJ2-3, with 10 nucleotides matching TRBD2. Per the germline V gene, CDR1 is DFQATT and CDR2 is SNEGSKA (reference sequence). Losses at the gene ends were 0 bases for V and 2 bases for J; bases not matched to a gene: 17. This CDR3 comprises 20 residues. The CDR3 nucleotides read TGCAGTGCTAGAGATTTGGTTACTAGCGGGGTAGCTTGGGACACAGATACGCAGTATTTT. It yields the protein CSARDLVTSGVAWDTDTQYF.

This clonotype occurred a few times. The chain recombines TRBV15 with TRBJ1-4, with no clear D. Germline V CDR1 and CDR2: LNHNV, YYDKDF (reference sequence). V was pared by 0 bases and J by 1 base, with 9 bases between. The CDR3 covers 16 residues. The CDR3 is CATSRDTVETNEKLFF. DNA for the CDR3: TGTGCCACCAGCAGAGATACGGTCGAAACTAATGAAAAACTGTTTTTT.